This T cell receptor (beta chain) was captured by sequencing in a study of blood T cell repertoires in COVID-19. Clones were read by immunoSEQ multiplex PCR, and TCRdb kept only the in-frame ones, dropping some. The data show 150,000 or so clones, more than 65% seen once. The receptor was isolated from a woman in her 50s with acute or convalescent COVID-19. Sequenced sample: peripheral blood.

The CDR3 nucleotides are TGTGCCAGCAGCCCAGACCCTGGACTAGCGGGAGGGAATCCGCAGTACTTC. Its translation: CASSPDPGLAGGNPQYF. The chain recombines TRBV3-1 (or the pseudogene TRBV3-2) with TRBJ2-7; 15 bases map to TRBD2. The CDR3 length is 17 residues. The germline V gene encodes CDR1 LGHDT and CDR2 YNNKEL (reference sequence). The junction had 13 bases not matched to a gene; V was cut back by 4 bases and J by 9 bases.